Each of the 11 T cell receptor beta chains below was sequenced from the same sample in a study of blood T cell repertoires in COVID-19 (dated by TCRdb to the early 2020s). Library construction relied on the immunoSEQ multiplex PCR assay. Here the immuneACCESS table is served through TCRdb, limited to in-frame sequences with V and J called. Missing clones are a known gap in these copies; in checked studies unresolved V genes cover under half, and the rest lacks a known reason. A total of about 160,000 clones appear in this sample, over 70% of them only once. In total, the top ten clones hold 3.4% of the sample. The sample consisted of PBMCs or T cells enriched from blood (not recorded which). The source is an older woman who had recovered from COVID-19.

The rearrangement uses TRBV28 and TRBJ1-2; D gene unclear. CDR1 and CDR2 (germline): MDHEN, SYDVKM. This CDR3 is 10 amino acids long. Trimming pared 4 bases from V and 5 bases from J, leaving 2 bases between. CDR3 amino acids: CASSSYGYTF. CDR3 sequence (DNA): TGTGCCAGCAGTTCTTATGGCTACACCTTC.

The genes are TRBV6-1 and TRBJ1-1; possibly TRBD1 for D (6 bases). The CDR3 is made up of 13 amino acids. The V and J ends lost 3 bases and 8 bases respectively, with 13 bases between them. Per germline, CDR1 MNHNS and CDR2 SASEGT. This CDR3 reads CASSDQGWSEAFF. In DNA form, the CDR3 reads TGTGCCAGCAGTGACCAGGGGTGGTCGGAAGCTTTCTTT.

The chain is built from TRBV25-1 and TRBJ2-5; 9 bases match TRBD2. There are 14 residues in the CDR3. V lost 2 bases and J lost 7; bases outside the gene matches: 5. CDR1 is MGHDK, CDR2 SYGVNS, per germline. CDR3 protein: CASSESGGRGTQYF. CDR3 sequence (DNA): TGTGCCAGCAGTGAAAGCGGGGGGCGGGGGACCCAGTACTTC.

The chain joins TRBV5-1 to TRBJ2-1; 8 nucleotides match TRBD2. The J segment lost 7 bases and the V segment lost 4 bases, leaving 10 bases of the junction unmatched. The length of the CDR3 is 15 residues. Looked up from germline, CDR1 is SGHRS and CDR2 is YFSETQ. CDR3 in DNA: TGCGCCAGCAGCGCTACCTTAGCGGGGCAAAATGAGCAGTTCTTC. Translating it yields CASSATLAGQNEQFF.

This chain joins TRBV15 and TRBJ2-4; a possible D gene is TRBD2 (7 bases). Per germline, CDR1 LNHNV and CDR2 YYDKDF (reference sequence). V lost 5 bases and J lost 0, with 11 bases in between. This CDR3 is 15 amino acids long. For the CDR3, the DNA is TGTGCCACCAGCGAGGGGGGGCTAGCCAAAAACATTCAGTACTTC. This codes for CATSEGGLAKNIQYF.

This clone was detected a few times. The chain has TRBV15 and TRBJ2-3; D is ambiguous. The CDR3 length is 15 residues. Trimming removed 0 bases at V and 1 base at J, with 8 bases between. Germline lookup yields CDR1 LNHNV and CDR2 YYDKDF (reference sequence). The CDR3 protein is CATSRDRSRTDTQYF. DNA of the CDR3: TGTGCCACCAGCAGAGATAGGAGCCGCACAGATACGCAGTATTTT.

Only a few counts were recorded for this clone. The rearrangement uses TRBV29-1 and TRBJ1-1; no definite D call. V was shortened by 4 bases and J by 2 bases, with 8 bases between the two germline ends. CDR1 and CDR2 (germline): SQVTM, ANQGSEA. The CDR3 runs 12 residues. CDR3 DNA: TGCAGCGTTGTCCCAGATAACACTGAAGCTTTCTTT. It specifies CSVVPDNTEAFF.

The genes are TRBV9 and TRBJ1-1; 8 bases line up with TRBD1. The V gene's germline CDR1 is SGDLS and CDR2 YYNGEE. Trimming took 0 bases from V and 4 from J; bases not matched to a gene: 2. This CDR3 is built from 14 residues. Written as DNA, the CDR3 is TGTGCCAGCAGCGTAGGGACAGGGATCACTGAAGCTTTCTTT. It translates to CASSVGTGITEAFF.

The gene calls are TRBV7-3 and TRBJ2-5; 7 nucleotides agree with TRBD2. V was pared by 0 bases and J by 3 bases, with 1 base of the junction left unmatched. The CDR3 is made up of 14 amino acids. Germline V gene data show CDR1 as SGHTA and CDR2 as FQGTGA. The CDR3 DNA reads TGTGCCAGCAGCTTAACCAGCGGGGAAGAGACCCAGTACTTC. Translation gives CASSLTSGEETQYF. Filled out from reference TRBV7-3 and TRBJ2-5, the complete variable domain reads GAGVSQTPSNKVTEKGKYVELRCDPISGHTALYWYRQSLGQGPEFLIYFQGTGAADDSGLPNDRFFAVRPEGSVSTLKIQRTERGDSAVYLCASSLTSGEETQYFGPGTRLLVL.

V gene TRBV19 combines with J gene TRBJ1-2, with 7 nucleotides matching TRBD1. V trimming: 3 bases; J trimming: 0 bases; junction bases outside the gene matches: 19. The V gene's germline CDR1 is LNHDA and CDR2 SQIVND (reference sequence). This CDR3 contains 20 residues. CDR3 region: CASSMSAGTGAYLPNYGYTF. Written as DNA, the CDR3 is TGTGCCAGTAGTATGTCCGCTGGAACAGGGGCCTATCTCCCTAACTATGGCTACACCTTC.

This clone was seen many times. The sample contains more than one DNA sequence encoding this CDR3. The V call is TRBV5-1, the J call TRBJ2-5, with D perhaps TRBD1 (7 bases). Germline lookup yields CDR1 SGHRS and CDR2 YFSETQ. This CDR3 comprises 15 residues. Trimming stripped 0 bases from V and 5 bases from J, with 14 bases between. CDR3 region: CASSLEGGAGETQYF. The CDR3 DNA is TGCGCCAGCAGCTTGGAAGGGGGCGCGGGGGAGACCCAGTACTTC.